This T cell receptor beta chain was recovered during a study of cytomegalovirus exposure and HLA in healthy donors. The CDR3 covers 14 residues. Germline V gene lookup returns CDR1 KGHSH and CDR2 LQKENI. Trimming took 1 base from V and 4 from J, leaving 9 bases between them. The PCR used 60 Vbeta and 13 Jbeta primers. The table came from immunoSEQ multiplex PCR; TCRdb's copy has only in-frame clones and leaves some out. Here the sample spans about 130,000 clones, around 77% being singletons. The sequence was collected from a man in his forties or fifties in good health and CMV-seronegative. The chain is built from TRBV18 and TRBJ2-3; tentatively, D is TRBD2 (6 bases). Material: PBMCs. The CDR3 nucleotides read TGTGCCAGCTCACCACGGCCGGGGGCAGATACGCAGTATTTT. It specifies CASSPRPGADTQYF.